These 16 T cell receptor beta chains originate from one sample sequenced in a study of blood T cell repertoires in COVID-19. Here immunoSEQ multiplex PCR was the method, and the copy in TCRdb shows in-frame clones only, minus some. The sample holds 200,000 or so clones, approximately 80% seen once. Sample: peripheral blood. The receptors derive from a woman of 80 years or more with COVID-19, enrolled during active disease.

This chain joins TRBV6-5 and TRBJ2-2, with D unresolved. The CDR3 is made up of 13 amino acids. Trimming pared 0 bases from V and 6 bases from J, leaving 5 bases between. Germline CDR1 and CDR2: MNHEY and SVGAGI. Here the CDR3 reads CASSYSTAGELFF. CDR3 DNA: TGTGCCAGCAGTTACTCAACGGCCGGGGAGCTGTTTTTT.

This sequence joins TRBV25-1 and TRBJ1-5; 7 positions agree with TRBD1. The CDR3 is 13 residues long. Germline V gives CDR1 MGHDK, CDR2 SYGVNS. V dropped 6 bases and J dropped 4; count of bases not matched to a gene: 3. CDR3 region: CASSGTENQPQHF. The DNA for the CDR3 is TGTGCCAGCAGCGGGACAGAGAATCAGCCCCAGCATTTT.

The chain joins TRBV7-9 to TRBJ1-2; no reliable D call. The CDR3 sequence is 14 residues long. V lost 4 bases, J lost 7 bases, and 16 bases lay in between. Germline V gene sequence: CDR1 SEHNR, CDR2 FQNEAQ (reference sequence). CDR3 protein: CASSSEGVWIGYTF. The CDR3 coding sequence is TGTGCCAGCAGCTCCGAGGGTGTCTGGATTGGCTACACCTTC.

The V and J genes are TRBV28 and TRBJ2-7; maybe TRBD1 (6 bases). Germline values: CDR1 MDHEN, CDR2 SYDVKM. V was shortened by 10 bases and J by 4 bases, with 11 bases between the two germline ends. CDR3 length: 11 amino acids. The CDR3 bases are TGTGCCACTCCGACAGGTTACGAGCAGTACGTC. It translates to CATPTGYEQYV.

This sequence joins TRBV19 and TRBJ1-5; the match to TRBD1 covers 7 bases. Germline V gene sequence: CDR1 LNHDA, CDR2 SQIVND (reference sequence). J was trimmed by 3 bases and V by 3 bases; bases with no gene match: 17. The CDR3 runs 19 residues. CDR3 in DNA: TGTGCCAGTAGTATCCCCTCTCGGGACAGAGAATTTTACAATCAGCCCCAGCATTTT. It specifies CASSIPSRDREFYNQPQHF. The complete variable domain, with remaining parts taken from reference TRBV19 and TRBJ1-5, reads DGGITQSPKYLFRKEGQNVTLSCEQNLNHDAMYWYRQDPGQGLRLIYYSQIVNDFQKGDIAEGYSVSREKKESFPLTVTSAQKNPTAFYLCASSIPSRDREFYNQPQHFGDGTRLSIL.

The chain couples TRBV28 to TRBJ1-3; 7 bases line up with TRBD1. V gave up 6 bases and J gave up 0 bases; unmatched junction bases: 23. Germline lookup yields CDR1 MDHEN and CDR2 SYDVKM. The CDR3 runs to 21 residues. The CDR3 DNA sequence: TGTGCCAGCAGCTCCCCCCCCGGGACAGCCTCTTTACCTAACTCTGGAAACACCATATATTTT. Residues: CASSSPPGTASLPNSGNTIYF. The full variable domain, rest sourced from reference TRBV28 and TRBJ1-3, is DVKVTQSSRYLVKRTGEKVFLECVQDMDHENMFWYRQDPGLGLRLIYFSYDVKMKEKGDIPEGYSVSREKKERFSLILESASTNQTSMYLCASSSPPGTASLPNSGNTIYFGEGSWLTVV.

The gene calls are TRBV10-2 and TRBJ2-7; maybe TRBD1 (6 bases). The CDR3 has 13 amino acids. The germline V gene encodes CDR1 WSHSY and CDR2 SAAADI. The ends were cut back, 6 bases at V and 3 bases at J, with 12 bases in the middle. The CDR3 spells CASRAGTNYEQYV. CDR3 nucleotide sequence: TGCGCCAGCAGAGCCGGGACAAACTACGAGCAGTACGTC.

The CDR3 here is CASSPIGTGGAWGYTF. DNA of the CDR3: TGTGCCAGCTCACCGATCGGGACAGGGGGCGCTTGGGGCTACACCTTC. The chain uses TRBV18 and TRBJ1-2; 12 nucleotides align to TRBD1. The CDR3 consists of 16 residues. The trim removed 3 bases at V and 8 bases at J, leaving 10 bases unmatched. Per the germline V gene, CDR1 is KGHSH and CDR2 is LQKENI. The variable domain in full, completed from reference TRBV18 and TRBJ1-2, reads NAGVMQNPRHLVRRRGQEARLRCSPMKGHSHVYWYRQLPEEGLKFMVYLQKENIIDESGMPKERFSAEFPKEGPSILRIQQVVRGDSAAYFCASSPIGTGGAWGYTFGSGTRLTVV.

The chain combines TRBV6-1 with TRBJ1-5; 8 nucleotides line up with TRBD1. With 4 bases clipped from V and 6 bases from J, the junction kept 11 bases outside the gene matches. The CDR3 runs to 16 residues. CDR1 and CDR2 from the germline V gene are MNHNS and SASEGT. CDR3 DNA sequence: TGTGCCAGCAGTGTGGTCCACAGGGGGGAAAGTCAGCCCCAGCATTTT. The encoded protein is CASSVVHRGESQPQHF.

This clone appeared a single time. V and J are TRBV6-2 or TRBV6-3 and TRBJ1-1, with a tentative D call TRBD1 (5 bases). Trimming removed 4 bases from V and 1 base from J, with 13 bases in between. The CDR3 length is 15 residues. Germline V gene lookup returns CDR1 MNHEY and CDR2 SVGEGT. The CDR3 here is CASSFPGGRNTEAFF. As DNA, the CDR3 is TGTGCCAGCAGTTTCCCCGGGGGAAGGAACACTGAAGCTTTCTTT.

The table lists this clone with a few counts. The J gene is TRBJ1-2, the V gene TRBV2; TRBD1 agrees at 8 bases. The CDR3 spans 12 residues. Unmatched junction bases numbered 9, after V lost 8 bases and J lost 10 bases. Germline V lookup: CDR1 SNHLY, CDR2 FYNNEI. The CDR3 here is CASDRGTSFYTF. The DNA for the CDR3 is TGTGCCAGCGACAGGGGCACGTCGTTCTACACCTTC.

This sequence joins TRBV19 and TRBJ1-5; 9 positions match TRBD1. V dropped 7 bases and J dropped 6; count of bases not matched to a gene: 7. The CDR3 is 14 amino acids. Germline lookup yields CDR1 LNHDA and CDR2 SQIVND (reference sequence). The CDR3 sequence is CASTRDRVGQPQHF. The CDR3 DNA sequence: TGTGCCAGTACCCGGGACAGGGTGGGTCAGCCCCAGCATTTT.

The rearrangement links TRBV27 to TRBJ2-5; 9 positions agree with TRBD2. CDR3 length equals 16 residues. Trimming took 4 bases from V and 7 from J; bases not matched to a gene: 13. The V gene's germline CDR1 is MNHEY and CDR2 SMNVEV (reference sequence). Here the CDR3 reads CASSWTSERRGGTQYF. In DNA form, the CDR3 reads TGTGCCAGCAGTTGGACTAGCGAACGCCGAGGGGGGACCCAGTACTTC.

This clone was detected once. The chain is built from TRBV29-1 and TRBJ1-1, with D perhaps matching TRBD1 (6 bases). The length of the CDR3 is 14 residues. CDR1 is SQVTM and CDR2 is ANQGSEA in the germline V gene. V dropped 7 bases and J dropped 1 base, with 16 bases sitting between them. The CDR3 loop reads CSGKASTGNTEAFF. The CDR3, as DNA: TGCAGCGGGAAAGCGTCGACAGGGAACACTGAAGCTTTCTTT.

This chain connects TRBV30 to TRBJ2-5; TRBD2 agrees at 8 bases. This CDR3 comprises 15 residues. The ends lost 1 base at V and 1 base at J; junction bases unmatched: 5. From germline, CDR1 is GTSNPN and CDR2 SVGIG (reference sequence). CDR3 in amino acids: CAWSDGGAVQETQYF. CDR3 in DNA: TGTGCCTGGAGTGACGGGGGGGCCGTCCAAGAGACCCAGTACTTC.

This chain links TRBV5-5 with TRBJ2-5; 9 nucleotides match TRBD1. This CDR3 is 15 amino acids long. J gave up 5 bases and V 1 base, and 6 bases lay outside the gene matches. Germline V gene lookup returns CDR1 SGHKS and CDR2 YYEKEE (reference sequence). The CDR3 DNA is TGTGCCAGCAGCTTGCGACAGGGGGTAATGGAGACCCAGTACTTC. Its protein product is CASSLRQGVMETQYF.